This T cell receptor (beta chain) originates from a study of cytomegalovirus exposure and HLA in healthy donors. The PCR used 60 Vbeta and 13 Jbeta primers. Authors' analysis steps: Counted up in a later analysis, unique TCR beta chains came to some 75 million, with around 12 million shared. The data were produced by immunoSEQ multiplex PCR, yet TCRdb's version contains in-frame clones alone and is incomplete. For V, J and clone size, that table is used; D and trimming come from the DNA. This sample's clone table lists over 50,000 clones. The study's findings and limits: An analysis was carried out later, and it reportedly showed fewer N-insertions in an Asian-associated ancestry cluster than the approximately 670-donor mean. Cytomegalovirus-associated TCR beta chains were listed, numbering 150 to 200. An analysis that was carried out later associated approximately 15,000 TCR beta sequences with HLA alleles at 0.05 false discovery rate.

Germline V gene sequence: CDR1 MGHRA, CDR2 YSYEKL. This CDR3 contains 15 residues. Between the trimmed V and J ends, which lost 3 bases and 1 base, there was a span of 12 bases. With respect to this clone: The antigen is not known.

The source material was PBMCs. This sequence originates from a man aged 45-65 years in good health and CMV-seropositive. The chain recombines TRBV4-1 with TRBJ1-2, with a possible D match to TRBD1 (5 bases). The CDR3 DNA follows: TGCGCCAGCAGCCACTTTTTACAGGTTAACTATGGCTACACCTTC. Protein sequence: CASSHFLQVNYGYTF.